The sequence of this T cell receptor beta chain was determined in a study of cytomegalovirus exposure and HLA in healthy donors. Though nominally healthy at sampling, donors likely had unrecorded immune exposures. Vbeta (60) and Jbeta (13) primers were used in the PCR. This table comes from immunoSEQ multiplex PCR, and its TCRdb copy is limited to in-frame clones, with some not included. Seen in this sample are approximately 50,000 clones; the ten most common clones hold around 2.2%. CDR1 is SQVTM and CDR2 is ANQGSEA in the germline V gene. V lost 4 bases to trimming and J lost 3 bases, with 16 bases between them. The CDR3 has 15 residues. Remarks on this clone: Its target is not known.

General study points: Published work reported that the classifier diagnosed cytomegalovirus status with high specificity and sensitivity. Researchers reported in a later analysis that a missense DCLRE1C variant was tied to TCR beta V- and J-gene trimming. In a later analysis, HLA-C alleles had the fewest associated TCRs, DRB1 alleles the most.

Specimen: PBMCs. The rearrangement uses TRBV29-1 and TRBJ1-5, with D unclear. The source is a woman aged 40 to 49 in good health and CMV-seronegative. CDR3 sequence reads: CSVAWFWSINQPQHF. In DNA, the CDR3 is TGCAGCGTTGCTTGGTTTTGGTCTATCAATCAGCCCCAGCATTTT.